This TCR beta chain was retrieved from a study of early T cells in non-severe SARS-CoV-2 infection. Study-level information: The chains were unpaired, and the sequenced material was bulk RNA from unsorted whole blood. Findings and caveats of the study: Anti-spike CD8 responses were favored in VDJdb matching, and private and CD4 specificities were missed.

Turning to this clonotype: The antigen is undetermined.

Deletions cut 5 bases from V and 2 bases from J, with 22 bases between. The V gene's germline CDR1 is DFQATT and CDR2 SNEGSKA (reference sequence). The CDR3 is made up of 17 amino acids. Individual cDNA molecules were tagged with unique molecular identifiers. TCRdb reprocessed the 5' RACE reads with MiXCR, giving one entry per CDR3 protein. Here the sample spans more than 85,000 distinct CDR3 sequences, 10% to 15% being singletons. The receptor was isolated from an adult who was a healthcare worker with PCR-confirmed SARS-CoV-2 infection or an uninfected control (not recorded which). Here the sequenced sample was whole blood, taken at baseline. This chain links TRBV20-1 with TRBJ2-4, with a tentative D call TRBD2 (6 bases). CDR3 region: CSAGRVSGSATKNIQYF. In DNA form, the CDR3 reads TGCAGTGCTGGGCGGGTGTCCGGGAGTGCGACCAAAAACATTCAGTACTTC.